One and the same sample provided the 24 T cell receptor beta chains below, sequenced in a study of blood T cell repertoires in COVID-19. Produced via immunoSEQ multiplex PCR; TCRdb's table is partial and in-frame only. The table shows roughly 28,000 clones, with roughly 73% occurring only once. Specimen: peripheral blood. These receptors originate from a woman aged 70 to 79 with active or convalescent COVID-19.

The V and J genes are TRBV2 and TRBJ1-1; D is possibly TRBD1 (5 bases). The CDR3 length is 15 residues. Per germline, CDR1 SNHLY and CDR2 FYNNEI. V lost 3 bases and J lost 1, with 12 bases in between. The CDR3 region is CASSDARVWNTEAFF. The CDR3 DNA reads TGTGCCAGCAGTGACGCCAGGGTTTGGAACACTGAAGCTTTCTTT.

The chain links TRBV19 to TRBJ1-5, with D perhaps matching TRBD1 (6 bases). The CDR3 has 16 amino acids. Germline V lookup: CDR1 LNHDA, CDR2 SQIVND (reference sequence). V was shortened by 0 bases and J by 7 bases, with 16 bases between the two germline ends. The CDR3 DNA follows: TGTGCCAGTAGTATAGATCTAGGGGGGGTCGGCCAGCCCCAGCATTTT. This codes for CASSIDLGGVGQPQHF. Supplemented by reference TRBV19 and TRBJ1-5, the full variable domain reads DGGITQSPKYLFRKEGQNVTLSCEQNLNHDAMYWYRQDPGQGLRLIYYSQIVNDFQKGDIAEGYSVSREKKESFPLTVTSAQKNPTAFYLCASSIDLGGVGQPQHFGDGTRLSIL.

DNA of the CDR3: TGTGCCAGCAGTGCTGGTGGGGACAGGGGTTCACCCCTCCACTTT. Translated, it gives CASSAGGDRGSPLHF. The rearrangement joins TRBV25-1 to TRBJ1-6; 10 bases are shared with TRBD1. The V segment lost 4 bases and the J segment 9 bases; nucleotides outside the gene matches: 6. The CDR3 extends over 15 amino acids. In germline, CDR1 is MGHDK, CDR2 SYGVNS.

The CDR3 here is CASSRPGQAGEKLFF. CDR3 DNA sequence: TGTGCCAGCAGTCGCCCGGGACAGGCGGGTGAAAAACTGTTTTTT. The chain recombines TRBV6-6 with TRBJ1-4; 8 bases are a match to TRBD1. Germline trimming cut 5 bases from V and 7 bases from J; bases unmatched to any gene: 9. Germline V gene sequence: CDR1 MNHNY, CDR2 SVGAGI (reference sequence). The CDR3 covers 15 residues.

This clone was found a few times. The gene calls are TRBV7-2 and TRBJ2-7; no clear D gene. The V gene's germline CDR1 is SGHTA and CDR2 FQGNSA. Trimming pared 1 base from V and 0 bases from J, leaving 7 bases between. The CDR3 runs 14 residues. The CDR3: CASSLERGSYEQYF. The CDR3 DNA reads as TGTGCCAGCAGCTTAGAGAGAGGCTCCTACGAGCAGTACTTC.

CDR3 nucleotide sequence: TGCGCCAGCAGTGAGGCGGGACGGGGGAGCAATCAGCCCCAGCATTTT. Its protein is CASSEAGRGSNQPQHF. The chain couples TRBV10-2 to TRBJ1-5; tentative D call: TRBD1 (5 bases). Deletions cut 2 bases from V and 1 base from J, with 12 bases between. The CDR3 loop spans 16 amino acids. Germline V gives CDR1 WSHSY, CDR2 SAAADI.

This clone was seen a handful of times. The chain combines TRBV6-5 with TRBJ2-2; the match to TRBD2 covers 11 bases. J lost 3 bases, V lost 6 bases, and 3 bases had no gene match. CDR3 length: 15 amino acids. In germline, CDR1 is MNHEY, CDR2 SVGAGI. CDR3: CASRIAGGDTGELFF. The CDR3 DNA is TGTGCCAGCAGGATAGCGGGAGGGGACACCGGGGAGCTGTTTTTT.

The chain joins TRBV30 to TRBJ1-1; D is perhaps TRBD1 (5 bases). Trimming took 2 bases from V and 5 from J, leaving 9 bases between them. Looked up from germline, CDR1 is GTSNPN and CDR2 is SVGIG (reference sequence). This CDR3 spans 12 amino acids. CDR3 sequence: CAWSIGATEAFF. The CDR3 coding sequence is TGTGCCTGGAGTATAGGGGCAACTGAAGCTTTCTTT.

The chain is built from TRBV6-2 or TRBV6-3 and TRBJ2-7, with 7 bases that match TRBD2. Germline V gene lookup returns CDR1 MNHEY and CDR2 SVGEGT. V gave up 2 bases and J gave up 2 bases; unmatched junction bases: 6. The CDR3 runs to 15 residues. The CDR3 protein is CASSYGLDGPYEQYF. CDR3 in DNA: TGTGCCAGCAGTTACGGACTAGATGGGCCCTACGAGCAGTACTTC.

This clone was seen only once. The chain uses TRBV28 and TRBJ2-3; the D gene is possibly TRBD1 (6 bases). Trimming cost V 5 bases and J 1 base, with 25 bases left between them. CDR1 is MDHEN, CDR2 SYDVKM, per germline. The CDR3 covers 19 residues. The CDR3 sequence: CASSPPSIQGRAGTDTQYF. The CDR3 DNA is TGTGCCAGCAGTCCTCCCTCGATACAGGGAAGGGCGGGCACAGATACGCAGTATTTT. The full variable domain, its missing parts supplied by reference TRBV28 and TRBJ2-3, is DVKVTQSSRYLVKRTGEKVFLECVQDMDHENMFWYRQDPGLGLRLIYFSYDVKMKEKGDIPEGYSVSREKKERFSLILESASTNQTSMYLCASSPPSIQGRAGTDTQYFGPGTRLTVL.

Only one count was recorded for this clone. The chain uses TRBV5-4 and TRBJ2-5, with D unclear. V was cut by 4 bases and J by 4 bases, with 14 bases left in between. Per the germline V gene, CDR1 is SGHNT and CDR2 is YYREEE (reference sequence). The CDR3 contains 14 residues. CDR3 DNA sequence: TGTGCCAGCAGCCCAAGAGGTAGTCGAGAGACCCAGTACTTC. This gives the protein CASSPRGSRETQYF.

In DNA, the CDR3 is TGTGCCAGCAGCTTGGGTTGGAGTCAGCCCCAGCATTTT. It specifies CASSLGWSQPQHF. The rearrangement uses TRBV5-5 and TRBJ1-5; D uncertain. Looked up from germline, CDR1 is SGHKS and CDR2 is YYEKEE (reference sequence). The V gene lost 0 bases and the J gene lost 6 bases, with 7 bases spanning the gap. The CDR3 length is 13 residues.

There are a few counts of this clone. The V and J genes are TRBV29-1 and TRBJ2-7; possibly TRBD1 for D (5 bases). Trimming pared 3 bases from V and 2 bases from J, leaving 11 bases between. Germline assignment: CDR1 SQVTM and CDR2 ANQGSEA. This CDR3 has 13 residues. CDR3 DNA sequence: TGCAGCGTTGATGGTGACAGTCCCTACGAGCAGTACTTC. Encoded protein: CSVDGDSPYEQYF.

The V gene is TRBV6-5, the J gene TRBJ1-1; tentative D call: TRBD1 (5 bases). CDR1 and CDR2 from the germline V gene are MNHEY and SVGAGI. The length of the CDR3 is 13 residues. V shed 5 bases and J shed 1 base, with 8 bases lying between them. CDR3 nucleotide sequence: TGTGCCAGCAGTATACAGGAGAACACTGAAGCTTTCTTT. It codes for CASSIQENTEAFF.

The chain carries TRBV12-5 and TRBJ1-3; 8 nucleotides line up with TRBD1. Germline lookup yields CDR1 LGHNT and CDR2 FRNRAP. This CDR3 has 15 residues. Trimming removed 1 base from V and 2 bases from J; junction bases left unmatched: 1. The CDR3 region has the DNA TGTGCTAGTGGTTTGGGGACAGGGCCTGGAAACACCATATATTTT. Protein sequence: CASGLGTGPGNTIYF.

The rearrangement links TRBV5-1 to TRBJ2-7; 7 bases map to TRBD2. Germline CDR1 and CDR2: SGHRS and YFSETQ. The CDR3 totals 16 residues. V lost 4 bases and J lost 2; bases outside the gene matches: 12. The CDR3 sequence: CASSTGLTQETYEQYF. Here the CDR3 DNA reads TGCGCCAGCAGCACGGGACTAACCCAAGAAACCTACGAGCAGTACTTC. Filled out from reference TRBV5-1 and TRBJ2-7, the complete variable domain reads KAGVTQTPRYLIKTRGQQVTLSCSPISGHRSVSWYQQTPGQGLQFLFEYFSETQRNKGNFPGRFSGRQFSNSRSEMNVSTLELGDSALYLCASSTGLTQETYEQYFGPGTRLTVT.

J is TRBJ1-5 and V is TRBV9, with 9 bases matching TRBD1. Germline loops: CDR1 SGDLS, CDR2 YYNGEE. This CDR3 spans 14 amino acids. V dropped 0 bases and J dropped 9; count of bases not matched to a gene: 4. CDR3: CASSVGTGAGPQHF. The CDR3 DNA sequence: TGTGCCAGCAGCGTAGGGACAGGGGCCGGGCCCCAGCATTTT.

The chain carries TRBV5-1 and TRBJ1-5; 8 nucleotides align to TRBD1. Germline CDR1 SGHRS, CDR2 YFSETQ. The length of the CDR3 is 14 residues. Germline trimming cut 4 bases from V and 2 bases from J; bases unmatched to any gene: 2. The CDR3: CASSQGAGNQPQHF. For the CDR3, the DNA is TGCGCCAGCAGCCAGGGGGCCGGCAATCAGCCCCAGCATTTT. The full variable domain, in which reference TRBV5-1 and TRBJ1-5 provide the parts outside the CDR3, is KAGVTQTPRYLIKTRGQQVTLSCSPISGHRSVSWYQQTPGQGLQFLFEYFSETQRNKGNFPGRFSGRQFSNSRSEMNVSTLELGDSALYLCASSQGAGNQPQHFGDGTRLSIL.

The chain couples TRBV12-3 or TRBV12-4 to TRBJ1-5; maybe TRBD1 (5 bases). With 3 bases removed from V and 7 bases from J, the gap between germline ends came to 10 bases. The CDR3 totals 13 residues. CDR3 nucleotide sequence: TGTGCCAGCAGTTTGGGGCTACGGCAGCCCCAGCATTTT. It is translated as CASSLGLRQPQHF.

This clone was detected only once. The chain joins TRBV19 to TRBJ2-7; D gene ambiguous. Germline loops: CDR1 LNHDA, CDR2 SQIVND (reference sequence). The CDR3 has 13 amino acids. Between the trimmed V and J ends, which lost 4 bases and 4 bases, there was a span of 11 bases. In DNA form, the CDR3 reads TGTGCCAGTAGTAGGGTTTCGGGTTACGAGCAGTACTTC. Protein: CASSRVSGYEQYF.

The J gene is TRBJ1-1, the V gene TRBV7-3; a weak D match, TRBD1 (5 bases). V shed 5 bases and J shed 2 bases, with 9 bases lying between them. The CDR3 contains 13 residues. Looked up from germline, CDR1 is SGHTA and CDR2 is FQGTGA. In DNA, the CDR3 is TGTGCCAGCAGCCTAGACAGAAACACTGAAGCTTTCTTT. Its translation: CASSLDRNTEAFF.

The V and J genes are TRBV5-4 and TRBJ2-5, with D uncertain. Germline assignment: CDR1 SGHNT and CDR2 YYREEE (reference sequence). The CDR3 runs to 12 residues. V was pared by 4 bases and J by 5 bases, with 9 bases between. The CDR3 sequence: CASSAPKETQYF. The DNA of the CDR3 is TGTGCCAGCAGCGCCCCTAAGGAGACCCAGTACTTC.

The chain has TRBV5-6 and TRBJ1-1, with D possibly being TRBD1 (5 bases). CDR1 and CDR2 (germline): SGHDT, YYEEEE. The CDR3 consists of 15 residues. The ends were cut back, 2 bases at V and 4 bases at J, with 15 bases in the middle. CDR3 region: CASSFQGLRATEAFF. CDR3 DNA sequence: TGTGCCAGCAGCTTCCAGGGACTTCGAGCCACTGAAGCTTTCTTT.

The V and J genes are TRBV29-1 and TRBJ2-7, with 8 positions matching TRBD1. The CDR3 contains 12 residues. Germline V gene sequence: CDR1 SQVTM, CDR2 ANQGSEA. V was clipped by 6 bases and J by 0 bases; unmatched bases: 1. The CDR3 DNA is TGCAGCGTCGGGACAGGCTCCTACGAGCAGTACTTC. Its translation: CSVGTGSYEQYF.